One sample yielded the 13 T cell receptor beta chains listed below, sequenced in a study of beta chain features in type 1 diabetes. Regarding the study as a whole: Patients with Type 1 diabetes showed moderately but significantly shorter TCRB CDR3s in all four CD4+ subsets.

Their recognized antigens are unknown. The investigators reverse transcribed all of the isolated RNA, so they sequenced expressed TCRB transcripts. TCRdb's table, derived via immunoSEQ multiplex PCR, lists solely in-frame clones and lacks some. The data show a few hundred thousand clones, 15% to 20% seen once. Sequences were obtained from naive CD4+ T cells from blood. These receptors were obtained from a young man with type 1 diabetes.

The sample holds a few counts of this clone. This chain links TRBV30 with TRBJ1-1; D is ambiguous. Germline V gives CDR1 GTSNPN, CDR2 SVGIG (reference sequence). The CDR3 consists of 13 residues. Trimming took off 0 bases at V and 4 bases at J, with 9 bases between the two ends. The CDR3 region has the DNA TGTGCCTGGAGTGTTTCTGGGTTCACTGAAGCTTTCTTT. It specifies CAWSVSGFTEAFF.

This chain connects TRBV9 to TRBJ2-7; 13 bases are a match to TRBD2. Germline CDR1 SGDLS, CDR2 YYNGEE. The CDR3 consists of 15 residues. V lost 3 bases and J lost 7; bases outside the gene matches: 7. Written as DNA, the CDR3 is TGTGCCAGCAGCGCTGGACTAGCGGGAGAGGGAGAGCAGTACTTC. Amino acid sequence: CASSAGLAGEGEQYF.

This clone was observed a handful of times. One end of the junction is discordant with germline, which a read error may explain. In DNA form, the CDR3 reads TGTGCCAGCAGCTTAAGAAGGGGCCAGCACTTC. This encodes CASSLRRGQHF. The chain recombines TRBV11-2 with TRBJ2-5; D is perhaps TRBD1 (5 bases). The CDR3 has 11 residues. Germline loops: CDR1 SGHAT, CDR2 FQNNGV.

The chain links TRBV6-6 to TRBJ1-2; D remains ambiguous. CDR1 and CDR2 from the germline V gene are MNHNY and SVGAGI (reference sequence). Trimming removed 5 bases from V and 4 bases from J, with 5 bases in between. This CDR3 spans 11 amino acids. CDR3 sequence: CASSTLYGYTF. CDR3 DNA sequence: TGTGCCAGCAGTACCCTCTATGGCTACACCTTC.

This chain uses TRBV29-1 with TRBJ1-1; no clear D. Germline V gene lookup returns CDR1 SQVTM and CDR2 ANQGSEA. V shed 6 bases and J shed 3 bases, with 8 bases lying between them. CDR3 length: 11 residues. The CDR3 loop reads CSVTLDTEAFF. CDR3 bases: TGCAGCGTCACCTTGGACACTGAAGCTTTCTTT.

This clone was recorded a few times. This sequence joins TRBV7-2 and TRBJ2-1, with no clear D. CDR1 is SGHTA and CDR2 is FQGNSA in the germline V gene. This CDR3 is built from 11 residues. The V gene lost 9 bases and the J gene lost 6 bases, with 9 bases spanning the gap. The CDR3, as DNA: TGTGCCAGTCAACCTCTCAATGAGCAGTTCTTC. This encodes CASQPLNEQFF.

This chain links TRBV29-1 with TRBJ2-3; 9 bases are a match to TRBD2. This CDR3 comprises 16 residues. CDR1 SQVTM and CDR2 ANQGSEA come from the germline V gene. The trim removed 4 bases at V and 1 base at J, leaving 9 bases unmatched. CDR3 sequence: CSVVGSAGGGTDTQYF. In DNA form, the CDR3 reads TGCAGCGTTGTCGGTTCAGCGGGAGGTGGCACAGATACGCAGTATTTT.

This clone has a handful of counts. The rearrangement joins TRBV30 to TRBJ1-2; no clear D gene. Trimming removed 1 base from V and 7 bases from J, with 7 bases in between. The CDR3 contains 11 residues. The germline V gene has CDR1 GTSNPN and CDR2 SVGIG (reference sequence). For the CDR3, the DNA is TGTGCCTGGAGTGCAGGAGTTGGCTACACCTTC. Translation gives CAWSAGVGYTF.

The CDR3 coding sequence is TGCGCCAGCAGCCTCCCTATGGGCGGGGCCGAGCAGTACTTC. Amino acid sequence: CASSLPMGGAEQYF. The genes are TRBV5-1 and TRBJ2-7, with a tentative D call TRBD2 (6 bases). The germline V gene encodes CDR1 SGHRS and CDR2 YFSETQ. The CDR3 runs to 14 residues. Trimming took off 4 bases at V and 6 bases at J, with 17 bases between the two ends.

The rearrangement uses TRBV7-2 and TRBJ2-6, with a tentative D call TRBD1 (6 bases). V was clipped by 6 bases and J by 1 base, with 10 bases between them. CDR1 is SGHTA and CDR2 is FQGNSA in the germline V gene. This CDR3 has 15 residues. The CDR3 nucleotides are TGTGCCAGCAGGGAGAGGGGGTCTGGGGCCAACGTCCTGACTTTC. Encoded protein: CASRERGSGANVLTF.

The V and J genes are TRBV9 and TRBJ2-2, with D hard to call. Germline lookup yields CDR1 SGDLS and CDR2 YYNGEE. CDR3 length: 14 residues. Trimming left V 4 bases short and J 3 bases short, with 10 bases between. CDR3 nucleotides: TGTGCCAGCAGCCACAATACGCACACCGGGGAGCTGTTTTTT. Protein sequence: CASSHNTHTGELFF.

Remarks on this clone: Other DNA sequences within the sample encode an identical CDR3. The V gene is TRBV9, the J gene TRBJ2-5, with a possible D match to TRBD2 (5 bases). CDR1 is SGDLS and CDR2 is YYNGEE in the germline V gene. The length of the CDR3 is 13 residues. Trimming stripped 0 bases from V and 5 bases from J, with 8 bases between. CDR3 nucleotide sequence: TGTGCCAGCAGCGTAGCGGGCGGGGAGACCCAGTACTTC. Translation gives CASSVAGGETQYF. The variable domain in full, with the rest retrieved from reference TRBV9 and TRBJ2-5, is DSGVTQTPKHLITATGQRVTLRCSPRSGDLSVYWYQQSLDQGLQFLIQYYNGEERAKGNILERFSAQQFPDLHSELNLSSLELGDSALYFCASSVAGGETQYFGPGTRLLVL.

In its sample, this clone was seen a few times. Different DNA sequences within this sample yield the same CDR3. The chain joins TRBV7-9 to TRBJ2-7, with 7 bases identical to TRBD1. Germline V lookup: CDR1 SEHNR, CDR2 FQNEAQ (reference sequence). The V segment lost 5 bases and the J segment 0 bases; nucleotides outside the gene matches: 1. CDR3 length: 13 residues. CDR3 residues: CASSRDSSYEQYF. In DNA, the CDR3 is TGTGCCAGCAGCCGGGACAGCTCCTACGAGCAGTACTTC.